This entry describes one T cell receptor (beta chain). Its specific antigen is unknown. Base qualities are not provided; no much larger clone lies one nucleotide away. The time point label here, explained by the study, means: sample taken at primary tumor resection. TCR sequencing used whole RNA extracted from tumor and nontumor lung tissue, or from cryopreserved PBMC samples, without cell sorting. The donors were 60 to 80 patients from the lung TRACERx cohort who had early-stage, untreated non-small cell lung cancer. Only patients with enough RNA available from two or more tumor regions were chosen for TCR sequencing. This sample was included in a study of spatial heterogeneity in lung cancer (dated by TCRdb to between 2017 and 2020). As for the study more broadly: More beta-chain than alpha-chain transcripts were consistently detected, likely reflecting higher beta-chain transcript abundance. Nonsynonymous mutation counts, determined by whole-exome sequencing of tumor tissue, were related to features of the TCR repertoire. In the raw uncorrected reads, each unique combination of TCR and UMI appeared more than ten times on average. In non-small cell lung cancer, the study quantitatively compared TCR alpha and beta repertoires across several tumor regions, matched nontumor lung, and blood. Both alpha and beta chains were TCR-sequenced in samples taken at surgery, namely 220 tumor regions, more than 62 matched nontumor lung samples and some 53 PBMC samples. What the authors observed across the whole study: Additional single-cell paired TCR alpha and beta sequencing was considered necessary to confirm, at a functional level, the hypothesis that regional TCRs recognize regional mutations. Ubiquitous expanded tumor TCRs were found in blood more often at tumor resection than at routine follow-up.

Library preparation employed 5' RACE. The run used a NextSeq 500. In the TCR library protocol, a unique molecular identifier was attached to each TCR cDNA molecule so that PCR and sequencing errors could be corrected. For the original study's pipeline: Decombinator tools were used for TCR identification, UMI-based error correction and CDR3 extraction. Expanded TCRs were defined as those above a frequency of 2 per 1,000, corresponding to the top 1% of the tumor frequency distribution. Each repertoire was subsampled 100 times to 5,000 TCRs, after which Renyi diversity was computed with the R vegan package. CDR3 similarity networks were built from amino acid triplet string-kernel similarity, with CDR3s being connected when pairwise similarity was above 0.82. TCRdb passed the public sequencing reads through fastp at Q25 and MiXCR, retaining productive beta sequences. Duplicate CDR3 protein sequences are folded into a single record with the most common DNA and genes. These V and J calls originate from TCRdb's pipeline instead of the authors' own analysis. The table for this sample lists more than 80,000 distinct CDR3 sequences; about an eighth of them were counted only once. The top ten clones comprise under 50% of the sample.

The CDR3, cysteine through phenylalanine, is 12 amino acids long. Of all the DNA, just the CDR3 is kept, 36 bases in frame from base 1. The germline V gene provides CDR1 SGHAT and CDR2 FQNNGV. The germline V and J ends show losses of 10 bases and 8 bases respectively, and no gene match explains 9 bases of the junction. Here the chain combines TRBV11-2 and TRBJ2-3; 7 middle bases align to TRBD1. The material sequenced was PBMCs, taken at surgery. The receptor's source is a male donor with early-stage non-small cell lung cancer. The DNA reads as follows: TGTGCCACCAGGACAGGTGGGGGTACGCAGTATTTT. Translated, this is CATRTGGGTQYF.